These 30 T cell receptor beta chains were sequenced from one sample in a study of blood T cell repertoires in COVID-19. Sequencing was performed with immunoSEQ multiplex PCR; in TCRdb, only in-frame clones are kept and a portion is missing. Here the sample spans 50,000 to 75,000 clones, 70% to 80% being singletons. The sequenced sample was peripheral blood. The receptors stem from a man between 60 and 75 years old with acute or convalescent COVID-19.

This clone was seen just once. This rearrangement joins TRBV3-1 (or the pseudogene TRBV3-2) to TRBJ2-1, with TRBD2 identical over 12 bases. Losses at the gene ends were 1 base for V and 7 bases for J; bases not matched to a gene: 17. Germline CDR1 is LGHDT and CDR2 is YNNKEL (reference sequence). CDR3 length equals 20 residues. CDR3 amino acids: CASSQVALGPLAGGYNEQFF. The CDR3 nucleotides are TGTGCCAGCAGCCAAGTGGCCCTTGGGCCACTAGCGGGAGGTTATAATGAGCAGTTCTTC.

The rearrangement joins TRBV5-5 to TRBJ2-5; D may be TRBD2 (6 bases). The V gene's germline CDR1 is SGHKS and CDR2 YYEKEE (reference sequence). The V end lost 3 bases, the J end lost 4 bases, and 16 bases lay between the germline ends. The CDR3 is made up of 15 amino acids. The CDR3, as DNA: TGTGCCAGCAGCTCCAATAGCGGAAGCGGAGAGACCCAGTACTTC. Translating it yields CASSSNSGSGETQYF.

The genes are TRBV7-9 and TRBJ2-1; 12 nucleotides match TRBD2. Trimming at V came to 5 bases and at J to 0 bases, leaving 11 bases not matched to a gene. CDR1 SEHNR and CDR2 FQNEAQ come from the germline V gene (reference sequence). The CDR3 sequence is 19 residues long. CDR3 DNA: TGTGCCAGCAGCGCAGTAGATGGACTAGCGGGGAGCTCCTACAATGAGCAGTTCTTC. The encoded protein is CASSAVDGLAGSSYNEQFF.

The rearrangement joins TRBV7-9 to TRBJ1-1; no firm D call. CDR1 SEHNR and CDR2 FQNEAQ come from the germline V gene (reference sequence). The CDR3 runs to 14 residues. Trimming took 4 bases from V and 7 from J, leaving 16 bases between them. The chain's CDR3 is CASSSLLIEGEAFF. For the CDR3, the DNA is TGTGCCAGCAGCTCCCTCCTAATTGAGGGTGAAGCTTTCTTT.

CDR3 sequence (DNA): TGTGCCAGCAGTAACCACAGGGGCTTCCAAGAGACCCAGTACTTC. Protein product: CASSNHRGFQETQYF. This rearrangement joins TRBV6-5 to TRBJ2-5; TRBD1 aligns across 7 bases. The junction had 7 bases not matched to a gene; V was cut back by 5 bases and J by 1 base. Germline-derived CDR1 and CDR2 are MNHEY and SVGAGI. The CDR3 length is 15 residues.

The chain uses TRBV28 and TRBJ1-6; no clear D. Trimming cost V 5 bases and J 0 bases, with 11 bases left between them. The CDR3 loop spans 16 amino acids. Germline CDR1 reads MDHEN; CDR2 reads SYDVKM. The chain's CDR3 is CASSVTISSYNSPLHF. Written as DNA, the CDR3 is TGTGCCAGCAGTGTTACTATTAGCTCCTATAATTCACCCCTCCACTTT.

In DNA form, the CDR3 reads TGTGCCAGCAGCTCATCGGCAGGGGATGGCTACACCTTC. The encoded protein is CASSSSAGDGYTF. The V gene is TRBV11-2, the J gene TRBJ1-2, with D possibly matching TRBD1 (6 bases). Between the trimmed V and J ends, which lost 4 bases and 6 bases, there was a span of 12 bases. CDR1 is SGHAT, CDR2 FQNNGV, per germline. CDR3 length: 13 amino acids.

This chain joins TRBV19 and TRBJ2-1; D might be TRBD2 (5 bases). Germline V lookup: CDR1 LNHDA, CDR2 SQIVND (reference sequence). V was pared by 6 bases and J by 3 bases, with 15 bases between. CDR3 length: 15 amino acids. Here the CDR3 DNA reads TGTGCCAGTAGCCTAGGGAGCTCGATCTACAATGAGCAGTTCTTC. This translates into CASSLGSSIYNEQFF.

The V gene is TRBV11-2, the J gene TRBJ1-5; 10 bases are shared with TRBD1. CDR3 length equals 15 residues. Germline CDR1 and CDR2: SGHAT and FQNNGV. The J segment lost 6 bases and the V segment lost 0 bases, leaving 2 bases of the junction unmatched. The CDR3 DNA is TGTGCCAGCAGCTTAGATCGGACAGGGGGTCAGCCCCAGCATTTT. Amino acid sequence: CASSLDRTGGQPQHF. Full variable domain (remainder filled in from reference TRBV11-2 and TRBJ1-5): EAGVAQSPRYKIIEKRQSVAFWCNPISGHATLYWYQQILGQGPKLLIQFQNNGVVDDSQLPKDRFSAERLKGVDSTLKIQPAKLEDSAVYLCASSLDRTGGQPQHFGDGTRLSIL.

V usage is TRBV4-1 and J usage is TRBJ1-3, with 7 nucleotides matching TRBD1. With 6 bases clipped from V and 0 bases from J, the junction kept 2 bases outside the gene matches. This CDR3 is 14 amino acids long. The V gene's germline CDR1 is MGHRA and CDR2 YSYEKL. Here the CDR3 DNA reads TGCGCCAGCAGGGGACAGAGCTCTGGAAACACCATATATTTT. Translated, it gives CASRGQSSGNTIYF.

V and J are TRBV28 and TRBJ2-4; D perhaps matches TRBD2 (5 bases). CDR1 MDHEN and CDR2 SYDVKM come from the germline V gene. V was clipped by 3 bases and J by 0 bases, with 18 bases between them. The CDR3 extends over 18 amino acids. In DNA form, the CDR3 reads TGTGCCAGCAGTTTGAGTCCGGTCGTAGGGAGAGCCAAAAACATTCAGTACTTC. Protein product: CASSLSPVVGRAKNIQYF. Filled out from reference TRBV28 and TRBJ2-4, the complete variable domain reads DVKVTQSSRYLVKRTGEKVFLECVQDMDHENMFWYRQDPGLGLRLIYFSYDVKMKEKGDIPEGYSVSREKKERFSLILESASTNQTSMYLCASSLSPVVGRAKNIQYFGAGTRLSVL.

This chain joins TRBV30 and TRBJ2-2; no firm D call. The CDR3 runs 13 residues. Deletions cut 2 bases from V and 8 bases from J, with 12 bases between. Looked up from germline, CDR1 is GTSNPN and CDR2 is SVGIG (reference sequence). CDR3 amino acids: CAWSPSVAGELFF. Written as DNA, the CDR3 is TGTGCCTGGAGTCCATCTGTTGCGGGGGAGCTGTTTTTT.

This clone has only one observation. The V and J genes are TRBV7-9 and TRBJ1-1; D possibly corresponds to TRBD1 (6 bases). The CDR3 loop spans 14 amino acids. Germline loops: CDR1 SEHNR, CDR2 FQNEAQ (reference sequence). Between the trimmed V and J ends, which lost 4 bases and 1 base, there was a span of 10 bases. The CDR3 DNA follows: TGTGCCAGCAGCTACAGGGATACGAACACTGAAGCTTTCTTT. It yields the protein CASSYRDTNTEAFF.

The V and J genes are TRBV2 and TRBJ1-2; 7 positions match TRBD1. Germline CDR1 is SNHLY and CDR2 is FYNNEI. The CDR3 has 15 amino acids. J gave up 6 bases and V 4 bases, and 11 bases lay outside the gene matches. The CDR3 is CASSGKATGAHGYTF. The CDR3 nucleotides read TGTGCCAGCAGTGGAAAGGCCACAGGGGCCCATGGCTACACCTTC.

The chain has TRBV27 and TRBJ2-7, with TRBD2 matching 8 bases. This CDR3 spans 14 amino acids. The germline gives CDR1 MNHEY, CDR2 SMNVEV (reference sequence). V lost 5 bases and J lost 3; bases outside the gene matches: 6. DNA for the CDR3: TGTGCCAGCAGTCTTAGCGGGAACCGCTACGAGCAGTACTTC. Its translation is CASSLSGNRYEQYF.

This chain connects TRBV6-6 to TRBJ1-3; no clear D gene. The CDR3 is 14 amino acids. V was shortened by 4 bases and J by 4 bases, with 11 bases between the two germline ends. Per the germline V gene, CDR1 is MNHNY and CDR2 is SVGAGI (reference sequence). This chain's CDR3 is CASSFVTRGNTIYF. The DNA for the CDR3 is TGTGCCAGCAGTTTTGTGACTCGAGGAAACACCATATATTTT.

The V call is TRBV29-1, the J call TRBJ1-3; no clear D gene. The CDR3 covers 13 residues. Germline V gives CDR1 SQVTM, CDR2 ANQGSEA. Trimming stripped 4 bases from V and 0 bases from J, with 7 bases between. CDR3 amino acids: CSVADLSGNTIYF. DNA for the CDR3: TGCAGCGTTGCAGATCTCTCTGGAAACACCATATATTTT.

This clone came up a few times. The chain is built from TRBV4-1 and TRBJ2-1; TRBD2 matches 13 bases. The trim removed 4 bases at V and 2 bases at J, leaving 5 bases unmatched. The CDR3 runs 17 residues. CDR1 is MGHRA, CDR2 YSYEKL, per germline. CDR3 sequence (DNA): TGCGCCAGCAGCCCGGGACTAGCGGGACGTACCTACAATGAGCAGTTCTTC. Translation gives CASSPGLAGRTYNEQFF.

The rearrangement links TRBV5-1 to TRBJ2-3, with TRBD1 identical over 9 bases. This CDR3 is 15 amino acids long. Germline assignment: CDR1 SGHRS and CDR2 YFSETQ. V lost 4 bases and J lost 2; bases outside the gene matches: 5. CDR3 sequence (DNA): TGCGCCAGCAGCCCCGACAGGGGGGCCACAGATACGCAGTATTTT. Residues: CASSPDRGATDTQYF.

The V gene is TRBV7-9, the J gene TRBJ1-2; D gene uncertain. V was shortened by 2 bases and J by 12 bases, with 16 bases between the two germline ends. The CDR3 spans 13 residues. Germline V lookup: CDR1 SEHNR, CDR2 FQNEAQ (reference sequence). In DNA, the CDR3 is TGTGCCAGCAGCTTATCAATAGGAGGGTCGAACACCTTC. Translated: CASSLSIGGSNTF.

This chain connects TRBV9 to TRBJ1-4; possible D gene TRBD1, 5 bases. The V gene's germline CDR1 is SGDLS and CDR2 YYNGEE. V shed 3 bases and J shed 0 bases, with 12 bases lying between them. The CDR3 loop spans 16 amino acids. CDR3 protein: CASSAWDSATNEKLFF. The CDR3 DNA reads as TGTGCCAGCAGCGCTTGGGACTCCGCAACTAATGAAAAACTGTTTTTT.

In the case of this clone: Distinct nucleotide sequences in the sample also encode this CDR3. This chain joins TRBV28 and TRBJ2-3; tentative D call: TRBD2 (6 bases). With 6 bases removed from V and 0 bases from J, the gap between germline ends came to 10 bases. The CDR3 spans 14 residues. The germline gives CDR1 MDHEN, CDR2 SYDVKM. CDR3 nucleotide sequence: TGTGCCAGCAGACCCGGGACTAGCACAGATACGCAGTATTTT. Translating it yields CASRPGTSTDTQYF.

In its sample, this clone was seen once. Other DNA sequences in this specimen translate into the identical CDR3. This sequence joins TRBV27 and TRBJ2-7; D might be TRBD2 (6 bases). Germline CDR1 and CDR2: MNHEY and SMNVEV (reference sequence). The CDR3 is 13 residues long. Trimming stripped 2 bases from V and 2 bases from J, with 7 bases between. CDR3 protein: CASSLRGTYEQYF. The CDR3 bases are TGTGCCAGCAGTTTACGCGGGACCTACGAGCAGTACTTC.

In DNA, the CDR3 is TGTGCCACCAGGTCCGGACTAGCGGGAGCCGGGGAGCTGTTTTTT. Protein sequence: CATRSGLAGAGELFF. This chain connects TRBV24-1 to TRBJ2-2; TRBD2 agrees at 13 bases. V was pared by 7 bases and J by 6 bases, with 4 bases of the junction left unmatched. Germline V CDR1 and CDR2: KGHDR, SFDVKD. The CDR3 spans 15 residues.

This clone occurred a few times. CDR3 sequence: CASSVSQGNYGYTF. CDR3 DNA sequence: TGTGCCAGCAGCGTAAGCCAGGGGAACTATGGCTACACCTTC. V gene TRBV9 combines with J gene TRBJ1-2; D may be TRBD1 (6 bases). The length of the CDR3 is 14 residues. Germline CDR1 is SGDLS and CDR2 is YYNGEE. Trimming took 1 base from V and 2 from J, leaving 9 bases between them.

The chain is built from TRBV27 and TRBJ2-7, with TRBD2 as a possible D gene (5 bases). The CDR3 is 17 residues long. Per germline, CDR1 MNHEY and CDR2 SMNVEV (reference sequence). Trimming left V 5 bases short and J 2 bases short, with 22 bases between. In DNA, the CDR3 is TGTGCCAGCAGTCCCTCCCTTGGACTCCTTAGACCCTACGAGCAGTACTTC. Translating it yields CASSPSLGLLRPYEQYF.

The rearrangement joins TRBV5-6 to TRBJ1-5; 8 positions agree with TRBD1. The trim removed 3 bases at V and 2 bases at J, leaving 7 bases unmatched. The CDR3 loop spans 16 amino acids. Per the germline V gene, CDR1 is SGHDT and CDR2 is YYEEEE. The CDR3 DNA sequence: TGTGCCAGCAGCTACGGGACAGGAATGGGCAATCAGCCCCAGCATTTT. Encoded protein: CASSYGTGMGNQPQHF.

The chain recombines TRBV15 with TRBJ2-5, with TRBD1 matching 7 bases. The trim removed 1 base at V and 4 bases at J, leaving 6 bases unmatched. The CDR3 spans 15 residues. Germline loops: CDR1 LNHNV, CDR2 YYDKDF (reference sequence). The CDR3, as DNA: TGTGCCACCAGCAGAGCTTCGGCAGGGGGAGAGACCCAGTACTTC. Translation: CATSRASAGGETQYF. Full variable domain (rest looked up from reference TRBV15 and TRBJ2-5): DAMVIQNPRYQVTQFGKPVTLSCSQTLNHNVMYWYQQKSSQAPKLLFHYYDKDFNNEADTPDNFQSRRPNTSFCFLDIRSPGLGDTAMYLCATSRASAGGETQYFGPGTRLLVL.

The rearrangement uses TRBV6-5 and TRBJ1-5; 7 bases fit TRBD1. Trimming cost V 5 bases and J 2 bases; bases outside gene matches: 6. This CDR3 comprises 15 residues. Germline lookup yields CDR1 MNHEY and CDR2 SVGAGI. CDR3 sequence reads: CASSQTGSGNQPQHF. DNA of the CDR3: TGTGCCAGCAGTCAGACAGGGTCTGGCAATCAGCCCCAGCATTTT.

The V and J genes are TRBV6-2 or TRBV6-3 and TRBJ2-7; 7 bases align to TRBD1. CDR1 MNHEY and CDR2 SVGEGT come from the germline V gene. This CDR3 region has 13 residues. The trim removed 5 bases at V and 4 bases at J, leaving 5 bases unmatched. CDR3 bases: TGTGCCAGCAGTCGGGACAGCCTGTACGAGCAGTACTTC. This encodes CASSRDSLYEQYF.